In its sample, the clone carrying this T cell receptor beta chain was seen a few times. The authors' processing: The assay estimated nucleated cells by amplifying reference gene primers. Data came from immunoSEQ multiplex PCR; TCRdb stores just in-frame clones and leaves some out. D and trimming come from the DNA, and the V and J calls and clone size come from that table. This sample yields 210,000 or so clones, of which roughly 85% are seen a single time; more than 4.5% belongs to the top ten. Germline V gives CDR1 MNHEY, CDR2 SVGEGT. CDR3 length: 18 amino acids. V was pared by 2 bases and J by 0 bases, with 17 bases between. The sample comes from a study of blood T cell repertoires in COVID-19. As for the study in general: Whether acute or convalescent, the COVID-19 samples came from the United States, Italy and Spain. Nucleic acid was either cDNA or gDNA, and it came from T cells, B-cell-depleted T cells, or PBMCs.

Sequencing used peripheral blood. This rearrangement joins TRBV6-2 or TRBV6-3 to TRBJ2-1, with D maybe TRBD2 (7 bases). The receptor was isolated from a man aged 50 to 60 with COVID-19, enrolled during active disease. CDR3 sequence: CASSYRPGGLSSYNEQFF. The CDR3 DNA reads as TGTGCCAGCAGTTACAGGCCGGGGGGCCTCAGCTCCTACAATGAGCAGTTCTTC.